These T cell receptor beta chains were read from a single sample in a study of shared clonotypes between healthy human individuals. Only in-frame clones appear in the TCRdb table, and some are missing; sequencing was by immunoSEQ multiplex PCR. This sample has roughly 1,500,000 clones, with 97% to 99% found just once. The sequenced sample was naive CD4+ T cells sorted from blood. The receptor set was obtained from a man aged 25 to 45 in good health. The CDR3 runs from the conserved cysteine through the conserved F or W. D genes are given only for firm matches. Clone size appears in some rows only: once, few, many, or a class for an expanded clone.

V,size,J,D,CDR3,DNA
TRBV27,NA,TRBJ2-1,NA,CASSLLSGQGYNEQFF,TGTGCCAGCAGTTTATTATCCGGGCAGGGTTACAATGAGCAGTTCTTC
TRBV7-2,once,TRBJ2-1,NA,CASSLSGRTGNEQFF,TGTGCCAGCAGCTTAAGTGGGAGGACGGGCAATGAGCAGTTCTTC
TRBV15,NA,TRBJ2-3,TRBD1,CATSRHPRGQGTDTQYF,TGTGCCACCAGCAGACACCCGCGCGGACAGGGGACAGATACGCAGTATTTT
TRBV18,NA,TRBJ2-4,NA,CASSPDGGVTKNIQYF,TGTGCCAGCTCACCTGACGGGGGAGTAACCAAAAACATTCAGTACTTC
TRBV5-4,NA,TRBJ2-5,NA,CASSLRGQETQYF,TGTGCCAGCAGCTTGCGGGGGCAAGAGACCCAGTACTTC
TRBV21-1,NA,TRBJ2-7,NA,CASSPSSYEQYF,TGTGCCAGCAGCCCTAGCTCCTACGAGCAGTACTTC
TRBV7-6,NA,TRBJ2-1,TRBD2,CASSRWEAGNSYNEQFF,TGTGCCAGCAGTCGGTGGGAAGCGGGGAACTCCTACAATGAGCAGTTCTTC
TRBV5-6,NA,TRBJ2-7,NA,CASSPGPNYEQYF,TGTGCCAGCAGCCCGGGACCAAACTACGAGCAGTACTTC
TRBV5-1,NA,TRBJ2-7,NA,CASSRYSGSLSYEQYF,TGCGCCAGCAGCAGATATAGCGGTTCTCTCTCCTACGAGCAGTACTTC
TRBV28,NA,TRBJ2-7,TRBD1,CASSQTGTGNLLQYF,TGTGCCAGCAGTCAGACCGGGACAGGGAACCTGTTGCAGTACTTC
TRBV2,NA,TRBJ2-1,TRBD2,CASSRNSEGLANNEQFF,TGTGCCAGCAGTCGGAATTCGGAAGGACTAGCGAACAATGAGCAGTTCTTC
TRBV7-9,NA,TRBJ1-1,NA,CASSVARVAGTEAFF,TGTGCCAGCAGCGTCGCCAGGGTTGCGGGCACTGAAGCTTTCTTT
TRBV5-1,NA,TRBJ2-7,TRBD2,CASSSGTTSYEQYF,TGCGCCAGCAGCTCTGGGACTACCTCCTACGAGCAGTACTTC
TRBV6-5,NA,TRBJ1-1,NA,CASTLQATGTEAFF,TGTGCCAGCACCCTCCAGGCGACGGGCACTGAAGCTTTCTTT
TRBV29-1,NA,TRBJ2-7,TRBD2,CSVGPSGGARYEQYF,TGCAGCGTTGGACCATCGGGGGGGGCACGATACGAGCAGTACTTC
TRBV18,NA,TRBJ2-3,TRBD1,CASSPLSGTGVRTDTQYF,TGTGCCAGCTCACCCCTCTCCGGGACAGGGGTTCGCACAGATACGCAGTATTTT
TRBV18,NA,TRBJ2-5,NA,CASSPGPQETQYF,TGTGCCAGTTCACCGGGCCCTCAAGAGACCCAGTACTTC
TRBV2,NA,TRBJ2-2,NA,CASSRPPGELFF,TGTGCCAGCAGTAGACCCCCCGGGGAGCTGTTTTTT
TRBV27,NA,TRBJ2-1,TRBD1,CASRRMVGTGEYNEQFF,TGTGCCAGCAGACGTATGGTTGGGACAGGCGAATACAATGAGCAGTTCTTC
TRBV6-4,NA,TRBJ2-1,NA,CASSPVASSYNEQFF,TGTGCCAGCAGCCCGGTCGCTAGCTCCTACAATGAGCAGTTCTTC
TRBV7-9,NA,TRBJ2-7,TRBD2,CASSFPGLAGYEQYF,TGTGCCAGCAGCTTCCCTGGACTAGCGGGGTACGAGCAGTACTTC
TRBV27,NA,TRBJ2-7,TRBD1,CASRRQGEYEQYF,TGTGCCAGCAGGCGTCAGGGGGAATACGAGCAGTACTTC
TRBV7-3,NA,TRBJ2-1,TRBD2,CASSTRREVYNEQFF,TGTGCCAGCAGCACTCGGCGGGAGGTCTACAATGAGCAGTTCTTC
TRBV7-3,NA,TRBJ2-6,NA,CASSSGIGVLTF,TGTGCCAGCAGCTCAGGGATAGGCGTCCTGACTTTC
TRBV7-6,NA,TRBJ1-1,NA,CASSPTIKNTEAFF,TGTGCCAGCAGCCCCACCATCAAGAACACTGAAGCTTTCTTT
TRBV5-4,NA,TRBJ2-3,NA,CASSFPRGRASDTQYF,TGTGCCAGCAGCTTCCCCCGGGGCAGGGCCTCGGATACGCAGTATTTT
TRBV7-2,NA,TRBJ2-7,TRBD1,CASSIIGGRSSYEQYF,TGTGCCAGCAGTATTATAGGGGGCAGGAGCTCCTACGAGCAGTACTTC
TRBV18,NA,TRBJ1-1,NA,CASSPLGSRGTEAFF,TGTGCCAGCTCACCCCTCGGGAGCCGGGGGACTGAAGCTTTCTTT
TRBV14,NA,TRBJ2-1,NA,CASSPLGGQYNEQFF,TGTGCCAGCAGCCCTCTCGGGGGACAGTACAATGAGCAGTTCTTC
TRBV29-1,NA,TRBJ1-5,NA,CSVAEDSGGYQPQHF,TGCAGCGTGGCAGAGGACTCCGGGGGGTATCAGCCCCAGCATTTT
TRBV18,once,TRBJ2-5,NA,CASSPRQPQETQYF,TGTGCCAGCTCACCACGACAGCCCCAAGAGACCCAGTACTTC
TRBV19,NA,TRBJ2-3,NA,CASRGSDTQYF,TGTGCCAGTAGAGGGTCAGATACGCAGTATTTT
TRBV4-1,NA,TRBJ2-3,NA,CASSQVIDTQYF,TGCGCCAGCAGCCAAGTTATAGATACGCAGTATTTT
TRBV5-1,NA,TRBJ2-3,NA,CASSLGEDTQYF,TGCGCCAGCAGCTTGGGGGAAGATACGCAGTATTTT
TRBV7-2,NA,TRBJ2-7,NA,CASSSPLRAYEQYF,TGTGCCAGCAGTTCCCCTCTCAGGGCGTACGAGCAGTACTTC
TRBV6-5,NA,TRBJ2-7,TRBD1,CASQSNRGGYEQYF,TGTGCCAGCCAATCCAACAGGGGTGGTTACGAGCAGTACTTC
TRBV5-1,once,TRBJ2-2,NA,CASSNSGQSGELFF,TGCGCCAGCAGCAATTCAGGCCAGTCCGGGGAGCTGTTTTTT
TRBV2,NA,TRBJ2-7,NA,CASGDGYEQYF,TGTGCCAGCGGAGATGGCTACGAGCAGTACTTC
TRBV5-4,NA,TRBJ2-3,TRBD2,CASSAGTSGRAVEYF,TGTGCCAGCAGCGCCGGGACTAGCGGGAGGGCGGTTGAGTATTTT
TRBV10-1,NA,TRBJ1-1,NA,CASSESRGWNTEAFF,TGCGCCAGCAGTGAGTCCAGGGGATGGAACACTGAAGCTTTCTTT
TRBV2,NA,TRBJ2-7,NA,CASSEDTGYDEQYF,TGTGCCAGCAGTGAAGATACAGGGTATGACGAGCAGTACTTC
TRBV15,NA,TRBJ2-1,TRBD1,CATSRNWDRSDEQFF,TGTGCCACCAGCAGAAATTGGGACAGGAGCGATGAGCAGTTCTTC
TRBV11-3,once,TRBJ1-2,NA,CASSLDQTGYGYTF,TGTGCCAGCAGCTTAGATCAAACAGGCTATGGCTACACCTTC
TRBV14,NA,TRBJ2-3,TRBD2,CASSQAWTSGPSPSTDTQYF,TGTGCCAGCAGCCAAGCCTGGACTAGCGGCCCTTCTCCTAGCACAGATACGCAGTATTTT
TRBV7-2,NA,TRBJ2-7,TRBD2,CASSSSSGREYF,TGTGCCAGCAGCTCATCTAGCGGGAGAGAGTACTTC
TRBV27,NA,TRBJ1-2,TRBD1,CASSRGQGKGYGYTF,TGTGCCAGCAGTCGAGGACAGGGGAAGGGGTATGGCTACACCTTC
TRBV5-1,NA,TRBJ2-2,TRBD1,CASSLTGETTGELFF,TGCGCCAGCAGTTTGACAGGGGAGACCACCGGGGAGCTGTTTTTT
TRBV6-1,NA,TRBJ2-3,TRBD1,CASKRDRAGTDTQYF,TGTGCCAGCAAACGAGACAGGGCTGGGACAGATACGCAGTATTTT
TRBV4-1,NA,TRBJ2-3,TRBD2,CASSPMGGSWADTQYF,TGCGCCAGCAGCCCAATGGGGGGGAGTTGGGCAGATACGCAGTATTTT
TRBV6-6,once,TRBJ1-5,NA,CASSYSTAGGQPQHF,TGTGCCAGCAGTTACTCGACGGCGGGAGGCCAGCCCCAGCATTTT
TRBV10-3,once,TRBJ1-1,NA,CAISGQPLGTEAFF,TGTGCCATCAGTGGACAGCCCCTGGGCACTGAAGCTTTCTTT
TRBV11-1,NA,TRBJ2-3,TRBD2,CASSLLARSAGAVDTQYF,TGTGCCAGCAGCTTACTGGCCCGGTCGGCGGGAGCTGTAGATACGCAGTATTTT
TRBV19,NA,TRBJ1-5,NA,CASSIRGGQGYQPQHF,TGTGCCAGTAGTATAAGAGGTGGGCAGGGCTATCAGCCCCAGCATTTT
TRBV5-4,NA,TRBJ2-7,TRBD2,CASSSLAGDYEQYF,TGTGCCAGCAGCTCACTAGCGGGCGACTACGAGCAGTACTTC
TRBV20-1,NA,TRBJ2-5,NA,CSARAETQYF,TGCAGTGCTAGAGCTGAGACCCAGTACTTC
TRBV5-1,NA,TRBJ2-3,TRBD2,CASSSPSGRTDTQYF,TGCGCCAGCAGCTCGCCTAGCGGGAGGACAGATACGCAGTATTTT
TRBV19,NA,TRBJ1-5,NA,CASSITPRNQPQHF,TGTGCCAGTAGTATAACCCCCCGAAATCAGCCCCAGCATTTT